Below are 26 T cell receptor beta chains sequenced from a single sample in a study of shared T cell receptors in the human thymus (TCRdb year 2021). The library was produced with the immunoSEQ multiplex PCR assay. TCRdb provides this immuneACCESS table in a form limited to in-frame rearrangements. Some clones are lacking; in checked studies, under half of them reflect an unresolved V gene, and why the rest are absent is not known. This sample lists some 660,000 clones; around 87% were detected once. The ten largest clones take up approximately 0.0097% of the sample. The same data also went into a second study, on human thymus T cells.

Sequencing input: thymocytes. These receptors were obtained from a boy younger than two with a congenital heart defect. Donor details come from another sample of the same person, matched by shared clones.

Only one count was recorded for this clone. V gene TRBV11-3 combines with J gene TRBJ1-5; TRBD1 aligns across 7 bases. V gave up 3 bases and J gave up 11 bases; unmatched junction bases: 10. The germline CDR1 and CDR2 sequences are SGHNT and YENEEA. The CDR3 loop spans 14 amino acids. DNA of the CDR3: TGTGCCAGCAGCTTTGGACAGTCACAGGGGTCCCAGCATTTT. Translating it yields CASSFGQSQGSQHF.

This sequence joins TRBV2 and TRBJ2-5; 10 positions agree with TRBD2. The DNA end lines up better with TRBJ2-7; the J call may be wrong. CDR3 length: 14 amino acids. Germline V lookup: CDR1 SNHLY, CDR2 FYNNEI. CDR3 coding DNA: TGTGCCAGCAGCGGACTAGCGGAAACCTACGAGCAGTACTTC. Its translation is CASSGLAETYEQYF.

The genes are TRBV4-1 and TRBJ1-5; D unclear. The CDR3 spans 14 residues. Germline V gene data show CDR1 as MGHRA and CDR2 as YSYEKL. Trimming took off 1 base at V and 1 base at J, with 5 bases between the two ends. Written as DNA, the CDR3 is TGCGCCAGCAGCCAAGTGCGGAGCAATCAGCCCCAGCATTTT. It yields the protein CASSQVRSNQPQHF.

CDR3 loop: CASSEGVPYEQYF. DNA of the CDR3: TGTGCCAGCAGTGAGGGGGTCCCCTACGAGCAGTACTTC. The genes are TRBV28 and TRBJ2-7; D might be TRBD1 (6 bases). V shed 5 bases and J shed 2 bases, with 10 bases lying between them. The CDR3 has 13 amino acids. From germline, CDR1 is MDHEN and CDR2 SYDVKM.

V usage is TRBV9 and J usage is TRBJ2-1; 9 nucleotides agree with TRBD2. Germline V CDR1 and CDR2: SGDLS, YYNGEE. The trim removed 0 bases at V and 5 bases at J, leaving 9 bases unmatched. The CDR3 length is 17 residues. The DNA for the CDR3 is TGTGCCAGCAGCGTAGGTGCTAGCGGGATAGGACACAATGAGCAGTTCTTC. Protein: CASSVGASGIGHNEQFF.

This chain uses TRBV25-1 with TRBJ1-2; D may be TRBD1 (5 bases). With 5 bases removed from V and 7 bases from J, the gap between germline ends came to 14 bases. This CDR3 is built from 13 residues. Germline V CDR1 and CDR2: MGHDK, SYGVNS. CDR3 amino acids: CASSSQGFSGYTF. As DNA, the CDR3 is TGTGCCAGCAGTAGTCAGGGTTTCTCTGGCTACACCTTC.

The chain joins TRBV4-3 to TRBJ1-2; possibly TRBD1 for D (5 bases). CDR1 is LGHNA and CDR2 is YSLEER in the germline V gene. CDR3 length: 19 residues. The germline V and J ends were trimmed by 0 bases and 6 bases, with 26 bases remaining between them. The CDR3 protein is CASSQDGLVSEGQKNGYTF. DNA for the CDR3: TGCGCCAGCAGCCAAGATGGGTTAGTGTCAGAAGGACAAAAGAATGGCTACACCTTC.

V gene TRBV5-1 combines with J gene TRBJ1-5; 9 bases are shared with TRBD1. Germline lookup yields CDR1 SGHRS and CDR2 YFSETQ. V was pared by 3 bases and J by 5 bases, with 3 bases of the junction left unmatched. The CDR3 consists of 14 residues. The CDR3 loop reads CASSSGQGYQPQHF. DNA for the CDR3: TGCGCCAGCAGCTCCGGACAGGGGTATCAGCCCCAGCATTTT.

V is TRBV5-6 and J is TRBJ2-7, with a weak D call TRBD2 (6 bases). CDR1 is SGHDT and CDR2 is YYEEEE in the germline V gene. The V and J ends lost 0 bases and 4 bases respectively, with 26 bases between them. The length of the CDR3 is 19 residues. The DNA for the CDR3 is TGTGCCAGCAGCTTGGAGCACCCCCGGACGGGAGTCCTATATTACGAGCAGTACTTC. Its translation: CASSLEHPRTGVLYYEQYF.

The rearrangement links TRBV15 to TRBJ2-6; 8 bases are a match to TRBD1. Germline CDR1 reads LNHNV; CDR2 reads YYDKDF (reference sequence). J lost 2 bases, V lost 2 bases, and 2 bases had no gene match. The CDR3 totals 16 residues. The CDR3 DNA reads as TGTGCCACCAGCAGAACAGGGGGAGCTGGGGCCAACGTCCTGACTTTC. Translation: CATSRTGGAGANVLTF.

The rearrangement joins TRBV12-5 to TRBJ2-7; TRBD2 aligns across 7 bases. Per germline, CDR1 LGHNT and CDR2 FRNRAP. The CDR3 is 14 residues long. V trimming: 9 bases; J trimming: 1 base; junction bases outside the gene matches: 9. CDR3 protein: CASRSSRESYEQYF. The CDR3 DNA reads as TGTGCTAGCCGGTCCTCGCGGGAGTCCTACGAGCAGTACTTC.

The genes are TRBV29-1 and TRBJ2-2; 8 positions agree with TRBD2. Germline CDR1 is SQVTM and CDR2 is ANQGSEA. The CDR3 consists of 14 residues. The ends lost 7 bases at V and 1 base at J; junction bases unmatched: 5. CDR3 sequence reads: CSAPTSGNTGELFF. CDR3 bases: TGCAGCGCTCCTACTAGCGGGAACACCGGGGAGCTGTTTTTT.

The chain couples TRBV7-9 to TRBJ1-2; D may be TRBD1 (6 bases). Germline CDR1 SEHNR, CDR2 FQNEAQ (reference sequence). This CDR3 has 19 residues. V was pared by 1 base and J by 3 bases, with 24 bases between. For the CDR3, the DNA is TGTGCCAGCAGCTTAGTGCGACAGGCCGGCTTCCCCCCCCACTATGGCTACACCTTC. Translating it yields CASSLVRQAGFPPHYGYTF.

The V gene is TRBV5-6, the J gene TRBJ2-5; TRBD2 matches at 7 bases. The V and J ends lost 0 bases and 0 bases, in that order; junction bases with no gene match: 11. This CDR3 has 18 amino acids. From germline, CDR1 is SGHDT and CDR2 YYEEEE. In DNA, the CDR3 is TGTGCCAGCAGCTTGGATGTTATTAGCGGGTTGTACCAAGAGACCCAGTACTTC. Amino acid sequence: CASSLDVISGLYQETQYF.

This clone has more than one count but fewer than ten. The chain links TRBV10-3 to TRBJ1-3; perhaps TRBD1 as D (6 bases). Per germline, CDR1 ENHRY and CDR2 SYGVKD. The CDR3 sequence is 16 residues long. V lost 6 bases, J lost 0 bases, and 15 bases lay in between. CDR3 sequence reads: CAIRVTGPFSGNTIYF. CDR3 bases: TGTGCCATCAGGGTGACAGGCCCGTTCTCTGGAAACACCATATATTTT.

The chain couples TRBV4-1 to TRBJ2-2, with D unresolved. The CDR3 sequence is 14 residues long. Germline V gene data show CDR1 as MGHRA and CDR2 as YSYEKL. Trimming removed 3 bases at V and 2 bases at J, with 7 bases between. CDR3 sequence reads: CASSHPHNTGELFF. The CDR3 DNA follows: TGCGCCAGCAGCCACCCACACAACACCGGGGAGCTGTTTTTT.

This clone was observed a few times. This sequence joins TRBV20-1 and TRBJ1-2, with D uncertain. V was trimmed by 5 bases and J by 8 bases, leaving 12 bases between them. From germline, CDR1 is DFQATT and CDR2 SNEGSKA (reference sequence). The CDR3 runs to 11 residues. Here the CDR3 DNA reads TGCAGTGCTCCTCCCCATGGCGGCTACACCTTC. This sequence encodes CSAPPHGGYTF.

The rearrangement uses TRBV28 and TRBJ2-5, with D maybe TRBD2 (6 bases). TRBJ2-7 matches the DNA end more closely, so the J call is doubtful. The CDR3 is made up of 16 amino acids. Germline CDR1 MDHEN, CDR2 SYDVKM. Here the CDR3 DNA reads TGTGCCAGCAGTTGGGGGGTGGAGAAAAGCTCCTACGAGCAGTACTTC. This encodes CASSWGVEKSSYEQYF.

V and J are TRBV7-9 and TRBJ2-7, with 8 nucleotides matching TRBD2. CDR3 length equals 16 residues. V shed 1 base, J shed 2 bases, and the junction held 7 bases outside the gene matches. CDR1 is SEHNR and CDR2 is FQNEAQ in the germline V gene (reference sequence). The chain's CDR3 is CASSLGGGRRPYEQYF. DNA of the CDR3: TGTGCCAGCAGCTTAGGTGGCGGGAGGCGCCCCTACGAGCAGTACTTC.

The chain links TRBV5-1 to TRBJ2-5; a possible D gene is TRBD2 (5 bases). CDR3 length: 11 amino acids. CDR1 and CDR2 (germline): SGHRS, YFSETQ. Trimming left V 0 bases short and J 11 bases short, with 8 bases between. The CDR3 here is CASSLAGEQYF. Here the CDR3 DNA reads TGCGCCAGCAGCTTGGCCGGGGAGCAGTACTTC.

As for this clone: Other DNA variants within this sample encode the same CDR3. The CDR3 bases are TGCGCCAGCAGTCTGGTCGGGGACACTGAAGCTTTCTTT. It translates to CASSLVGDTEAFF. The V call is TRBV5-1, the J call TRBJ1-1, with D hard to call. V was pared by 5 bases and J by 3 bases, with 11 bases between. In germline, CDR1 is SGHRS, CDR2 YFSETQ. The CDR3 loop spans 13 amino acids.

J is TRBJ2-3 and V is TRBV5-4; 8 nucleotides align to TRBD2. The CDR3 is 15 residues long. The junction had 6 bases not matched to a gene; V was cut back by 4 bases and J by 2 bases. From germline, CDR1 is SGHNT and CDR2 YYREEE (reference sequence). Here the CDR3 DNA reads TGTGCCAGCAGCCGAGCGGGAGAAGTCACAGATACGCAGTATTTT. Protein product: CASSRAGEVTDTQYF.

This chain joins TRBV5-6 and TRBJ2-5, with 9 bases that match TRBD2. Germline values: CDR1 SGHDT, CDR2 YYEEEE. The V gene end was trimmed by 0 bases and the J gene end by 5 bases; junction bases not matched to a gene: 5. This CDR3 has 15 residues. CDR3 in amino acids: CASSLALTSGETQYF. The CDR3 bases are TGTGCCAGCAGCTTGGCCTTAACTAGCGGGGAGACCCAGTACTTC.

The V gene is TRBV28, the J gene TRBJ2-6; D is undetermined. Looked up from germline, CDR1 is MDHEN and CDR2 is SYDVKM. The CDR3 spans 14 residues. V was pared by 4 bases and J by 4 bases, with 8 bases between. The CDR3 DNA reads as TGTGCCAGCAGTTCCCGGTCAGGGGCCAACGTCCTGACTTTC. This gives the protein CASSSRSGANVLTF.

The count of this clone is one. The rearrangement links TRBV29-1 to TRBJ1-5; 9 nucleotides agree with TRBD1. The CDR3 is 13 amino acids. Trimming removed 0 bases from V and 9 bases from J; junction bases left unmatched: 3. Germline CDR1 is SQVTM and CDR2 is ANQGSEA. In nucleotides, the CDR3 is TGCAGCGTTGAAGACTTGACAGGGGGGCCCCAGCATTTT. Translation gives CSVEDLTGGPQHF.

This clone was seen only once. This rearrangement joins TRBV18 to TRBJ2-5; 7 bases match TRBD1. Germline V CDR1 and CDR2: KGHSH, LQKENI. J gave up 3 bases and V 6 bases, and 7 bases lay outside the gene matches. The CDR3 is 14 residues long. CDR3 sequence reads: CASSGRTGEETQYF. The DNA for the CDR3 is TGTGCCAGCTCGGGTCGGACAGGAGAAGAGACCCAGTACTTC.